The entry below gives a single TCR beta chain sequence along with its context. As handled by the study authors: Using reference gene primer amplification, nucleated cell counts were estimated. Only in-frame clones appear in the TCRdb table, and some are missing; sequencing was by immunoSEQ multiplex PCR. V and J calls and clone size are as listed in that table; D and trimming were resolved from the DNA. The data contain about 370,000 clones, roughly 90% of them singletons. This sample stems from a study of blood T cell repertoires in COVID-19. Study background: Acute-phase and convalescent COVID-19 samples originated in the United States, Italy and Spain. The cDNA or gDNA used as material had been derived from T cells, B-cell-depleted T cells, or PBMCs.

The CDR3 has 15 amino acids. Germline V gene data show CDR1 as SGHTA and CDR2 as FQGNSA. V shed 1 base and J shed 4 bases, with 13 bases lying between them. The Seattle site enrolled patients during active infection and followed them longitudinally. This sequence originates from a woman aged 25-40 years with COVID-19, enrolled during active disease. The sequenced material came from peripheral blood. The rearrangement joins TRBV7-2 to TRBJ1-1; perhaps TRBD1 as D (5 bases). In nucleotides, the CDR3 is TGTGCCAGCAGCTTAGGGTTCCAGGGCTCCACTGAAGCTTTCTTT. It specifies CASSLGFQGSTEAFF.